This T cell receptor (beta chain) was identified in a study of PD-L1 blockade in urothelial cancer. Overall study context: From 2014, patients received atezolizumab, given as 1,200 mg intravenously every 3 weeks.

Time point described: peripheral blood 6 weeks after treatment start. Repertoires were generated with immunoSEQ multiplex PCR, while TCRdb's copy carries only in-frame clones and drops some. The sample includes tens of thousands of clones, more than 85% of them seen just once. This clone has more than one count but fewer than ten. The V gene's germline CDR1 is MNHNS and CDR2 SASEGT. V was cut by 6 bases and J by 6 bases, with 14 bases left in between. CDR3 length: 13 amino acids. The origin of this receptor is a woman of 80 years or more with urothelial cancer. This specimen consisted of PBMCs, obtained around atezolizumab (anti-PD-L1) treatment. The chain uses TRBV6-1 and TRBJ1-2; maybe TRBD1 (5 bases). CDR3 sequence reads: CASSELRVNGYTF. CDR3 in DNA: TGTGCCAGCAGCGAACTCAGGGTCAATGGCTACACCTTC.